The 7 T cell receptor beta chains below come from one sample, sequenced in a study of T cells expressing NK-cell markers. TCRdb re-called the 5' RACE reads; every CDR3 protein appears as one record, without DNA. This repertoire includes 400,000 or so distinct CDR3 sequences. Sequencing was carried out using blood T cells: a sorted CD56 or NKG2C T cell subset, CD4+ or CD8+ T cells, or bulk PBMC T cells (not recorded which). Receptors originate from a woman in her fifties or sixties in good health.

The chain links TRBV20-1 to TRBJ2-5; as DNA is missing, the TRBD1 call by TCRdb cannot be tested. The CDR3 covers 16 residues. In germline, CDR1 is DFQATT, CDR2 SNEGSKA (reference sequence). Here the CDR3 reads CSARDGGAELQETQYF.

V usage is TRBV12-3 or TRBV12-4 and J usage is TRBJ2-7. The CDR3 consists of 13 residues. CDR3 in amino acids: CASSRSFSYEQYF.

V and J are TRBV27 and TRBJ2-5. The CDR3 totals 14 residues. The germline CDR1 and CDR2 sequences are MNHEY and SMNVEV (reference sequence). This chain's CDR3 is CASSLSVSQETQYF.

The J gene is TRBJ1-2, the V gene TRBV12-3 or TRBV12-4. The CDR3 is 15 residues long. This chain's CDR3 is CASSFIPTPNYGYTF.

CDR3 protein: CASGRASGTADTQYF. The chain combines TRBV7-2 with TRBJ2-3; TCRdb outputs TRBD2, but without DNA this stays unchecked. Germline V lookup: CDR1 SGHTA, CDR2 FQGNSA. This CDR3 has 15 residues.

The V and J genes are TRBV5-1 and TRBJ1-1; TCRdb's D call, TRBD1, is unchecked because there is no DNA. The CDR3 has 14 amino acids. CDR1 and CDR2 (germline): SGHRS, YFSETQ. This CDR3 is CASSGGQGNTEAFF.

The chain has TRBV10-3 and TRBJ2-1; TCRdb indicates TRBD2, and absent DNA this call remains unverified. CDR1 is ENHRY and CDR2 is SYGVKD in the germline V gene. The CDR3 sequence is 14 residues long. CDR3 loop: CAITGLAGEGEQFF.